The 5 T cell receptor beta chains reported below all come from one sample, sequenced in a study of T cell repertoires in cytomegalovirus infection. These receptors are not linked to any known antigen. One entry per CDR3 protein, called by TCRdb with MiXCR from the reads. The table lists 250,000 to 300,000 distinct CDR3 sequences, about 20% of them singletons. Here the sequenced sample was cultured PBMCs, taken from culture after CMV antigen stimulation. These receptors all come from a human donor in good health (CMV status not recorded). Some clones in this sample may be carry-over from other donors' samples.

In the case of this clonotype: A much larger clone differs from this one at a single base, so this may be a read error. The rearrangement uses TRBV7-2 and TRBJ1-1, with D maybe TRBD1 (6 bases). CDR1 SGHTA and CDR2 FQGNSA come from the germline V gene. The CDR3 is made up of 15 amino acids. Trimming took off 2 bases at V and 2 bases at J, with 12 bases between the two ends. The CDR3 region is CASSLYPGENTEAFF. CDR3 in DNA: TGTGCCAGCAGCTTATATCCAGGGGAAAACACTGAAGCTTTCTTT. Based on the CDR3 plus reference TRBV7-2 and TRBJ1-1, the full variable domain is GAGVSQSPSNKVTEKGKDVELRCDPISGHTALYWYRQSLGQGLEFLIYFQGNSAPDKSGLPSDRFSAERTGGSVSTLTIQRTQQEDSAVYLCASSLYPGENTEAFFGQGTRLTVV.

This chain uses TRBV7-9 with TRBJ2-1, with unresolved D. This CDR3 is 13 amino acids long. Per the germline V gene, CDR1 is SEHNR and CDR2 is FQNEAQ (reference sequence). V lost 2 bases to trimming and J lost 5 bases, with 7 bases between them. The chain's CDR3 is CASSLTLDNEQFF. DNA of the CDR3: TGTGCCAGCAGCTTAACCTTAGACAATGAGCAGTTCTTC.

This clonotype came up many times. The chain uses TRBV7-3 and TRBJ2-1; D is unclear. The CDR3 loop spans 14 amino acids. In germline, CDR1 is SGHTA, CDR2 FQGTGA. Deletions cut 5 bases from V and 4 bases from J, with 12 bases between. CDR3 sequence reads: CASSPQDRYNEQFF. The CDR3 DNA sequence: TGTGCCAGCAGCCCCCAAGACCGTTACAATGAGCAGTTCTTC.

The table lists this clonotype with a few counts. The CDR3 loop is CATSAGTGDNSNQPQHF. The CDR3 coding sequence is TGTGCCACCAGCGCCGGGACAGGGGACAATAGCAATCAGCCCCAGCATTTT. The rearrangement uses TRBV24-1 and TRBJ1-5; 10 bases agree with TRBD1. CDR1 is KGHDR, CDR2 SFDVKD, per germline. The CDR3 runs 17 residues. J lost 0 bases, V lost 7 bases, and 8 bases had no gene match.

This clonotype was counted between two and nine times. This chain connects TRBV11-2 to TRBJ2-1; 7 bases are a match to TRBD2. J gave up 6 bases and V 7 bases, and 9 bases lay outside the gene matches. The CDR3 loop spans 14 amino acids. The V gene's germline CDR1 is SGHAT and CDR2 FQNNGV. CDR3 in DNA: TGTGCCAGCACCTATGGCGGGAGCCCCAATGAGCAGTTCTTC. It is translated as CASTYGGSPNEQFF.